The 32 T cell receptor beta chains below all came from one sample that was sequenced in a study of T cell responses to AZD1222 COVID-19 vaccine. Data came from immunoSEQ multiplex PCR; TCRdb stores just in-frame clones and leaves some out. The sample has some 150,000 clones; around 92% are singletons. The source material was peripheral blood, sampled 28 days after the second AZD1222 dose. These TCRs come from an adult who received the AZD1222 COVID-19 vaccine.

The chain has TRBV29-1 and TRBJ2-6; D ambiguous. Trimming took 7 bases from V and 0 from J, leaving 4 bases between them. CDR3 length: 12 amino acids. Germline V CDR1 and CDR2: SQVTM, ANQGSEA. The DNA for the CDR3 is TGCAGCGCCGGCTCTGGGGCCAACGTCCTGACTTTC. This gives the protein CSAGSGANVLTF.

The J gene is TRBJ1-3, the V gene TRBV28, with a possible D match to TRBD1 (6 bases). The CDR3 covers 14 residues. Germline CDR1 MDHEN, CDR2 SYDVKM. CDR3 region: CAGGGGGSGNTIYF. The CDR3 DNA follows: TGTGCTGGTGGAGGAGGGGGCTCTGGAAACACCATATATTTT.

The chain couples TRBV5-1 to TRBJ2-3; unclear D gene. This CDR3 contains 18 residues. The ends were cut back, 2 bases at V and 3 bases at J, with 22 bases in the middle. Germline CDR1 SGHRS, CDR2 YFSETQ. The CDR3 protein is CASSFRPVSPFATDTQYF. The CDR3 DNA reads TGCGCCAGCAGCTTCCGACCAGTGTCACCCTTTGCGACAGATACGCAGTATTTT.

The V and J genes are TRBV7-3 and TRBJ2-3, with D possibly being TRBD1 (6 bases). The CDR3 extends over 13 amino acids. The germline V gene encodes CDR1 SGHTA and CDR2 FQGTGA. The V end was cut by 4 bases, the J end by 7 bases, with 12 bases between. The CDR3, as DNA: TGTGCCAGCAGCTGGGACAACGACTATACGCAGTATTTT. Residues: CASSWDNDYTQYF.

The V and J genes are TRBV6-4 and TRBJ1-1; a weak D match, TRBD1 (5 bases). CDR1 MRHNA and CDR2 SNTAGT come from the germline V gene. This CDR3 is built from 16 residues. V was clipped by 3 bases and J by 3 bases, with 17 bases between them. CDR3 nucleotides: TGTGCCAGCAGTGAAGACAGCCGATGGGGGGACACTGAAGCTTTCTTT. Its translation is CASSEDSRWGDTEAFF.

The rearrangement links TRBV10-3 to TRBJ2-3; D unresolved. Germline CDR1 ENHRY, CDR2 SYGVKD. The CDR3 runs to 17 residues. V shed 0 bases and J shed 6 bases, with 19 bases lying between them. CDR3 sequence reads: CAISESLGGSGPDTQYF. Written as DNA, the CDR3 is TGTGCCATCAGTGAGTCGCTTGGCGGATCCGGGCCTGATACGCAGTATTTT.

This chain uses TRBV10-2 with TRBJ1-1; D perhaps matches TRBD1 (5 bases). The germline V and J ends were trimmed by 8 bases and 5 bases, with 15 bases remaining between them. This CDR3 spans 13 amino acids. CDR1 is WSHSY, CDR2 SAAADI, per germline. CDR3: CASSEMGGTEAFF. CDR3 sequence (DNA): TGCGCCAGCTCTGAGATGGGGGGGACTGAAGCTTTCTTT.

V and J are TRBV29-1 and TRBJ1-4, with D unresolved. The V and J ends lost 4 bases and 3 bases respectively, with 15 bases between them. Per germline, CDR1 SQVTM and CDR2 ANQGSEA. This CDR3 spans 15 amino acids. CDR3 bases: TGCAGCGTTGCCACTGCGGTAATTTCTAATGAAAAACTGTTTTTT. This translates into CSVATAVISNEKLFF.

This rearrangement joins TRBV12-3 or TRBV12-4 to TRBJ1-1, with D hard to call. Deletions cut 3 bases from V and 2 bases from J, with 7 bases between. The CDR3 extends over 13 amino acids. The CDR3 protein is CASSFGDNTEAFF. The CDR3 DNA follows: TGTGCCAGCAGTTTTGGAGATAACACTGAAGCTTTCTTT.

The chain carries TRBV3-1 (or the pseudogene TRBV3-2) and TRBJ1-6; TRBD1 is a possible D gene (6 bases). The CDR3 length is 13 residues. Germline CDR1 reads LGHDT; CDR2 reads YNNKEL (reference sequence). V gave up 5 bases and J gave up 10 bases, with 12 bases separating them. The CDR3 DNA reads as TGTGCCAGCAGCTCAGGGGCCATATCACCCCTCCACTTT. This gives the protein CASSSGAISPLHF.

This chain joins TRBV6-6 and TRBJ1-3; D not resolved. Trimming shortened V by 5 bases and J by 3 bases, and 8 bases separated the two germline ends. The CDR3 covers 13 residues. Per germline, CDR1 MNHNY and CDR2 SVGAGI (reference sequence). The CDR3 spells CASSPPGGNTIYF. In DNA, the CDR3 is TGTGCCAGCAGTCCCCCCGGTGGAAACACCATATATTTT.

The V gene is TRBV20-1, the J gene TRBJ1-2, with TRBD1 matching over 7 bases. This CDR3 is 15 amino acids long. CDR1 and CDR2 (germline): DFQATT, SNEGSKA (reference sequence). V lost 3 bases and J lost 7; bases outside the gene matches: 14. This CDR3 reads CSASTQGTSSGGYTF. The DNA for the CDR3 is TGCAGTGCTAGTACACAGGGGACCTCATCAGGTGGCTACACCTTC.

Comment on this clone: The same CDR3 arises from other DNA sequences in this sample as well. The chain uses TRBV5-1 and TRBJ2-3, with TRBD1 as a possible D gene (6 bases). Germline assignment: CDR1 SGHRS and CDR2 YFSETQ. The CDR3 runs 15 residues. Trimming stripped 0 bases from V and 2 bases from J, with 10 bases between. DNA for the CDR3: TGCGCCAGCAGCTTGGGGGCAGGGGCCACAGATACGCAGTATTTT. It translates to CASSLGAGATDTQYF.

The V and J genes are TRBV4-3 and TRBJ2-3, with TRBD2 identical over 13 bases. This CDR3 is built from 17 residues. Unmatched junction bases numbered 5, after V lost 0 bases and J lost 5 bases. Germline V gene lookup returns CDR1 LGHNA and CDR2 YSLEER. The CDR3: CASSQELAGGPGDTQYF. The CDR3, as DNA: TGCGCCAGCAGCCAAGAACTAGCGGGAGGGCCGGGAGATACGCAGTATTTT.

This CDR3 reads CAISESNAGSLTYEQYF. CDR3 bases: TGTGCCATCAGTGAGTCGAACGCAGGGAGCCTTACCTACGAGCAGTACTTC. The V and J genes are TRBV10-3 and TRBJ2-7; D may be TRBD1 or TRBD2 (5 bases each). Germline assignment: CDR1 ENHRY and CDR2 SYGVKD. The CDR3 contains 17 residues. Trimming removed 0 bases from V and 2 bases from J, with 17 bases in between.

The chain links TRBV10-3 to TRBJ2-2, with 9 bases fitting TRBD1. V dropped 10 bases and J dropped 1; count of bases not matched to a gene: 4. The CDR3 extends over 14 amino acids. Germline V lookup: CDR1 ENHRY, CDR2 SYGVKD. CDR3 loop: CASGTGRNTGELFF. The CDR3 DNA reads TGTGCCAGCGGGACAGGGAGGAACACCGGGGAGCTGTTTTTT.

The V gene is TRBV19, the J gene TRBJ1-1, with 7 bases that match TRBD1. This CDR3 region has 15 residues. Germline CDR1 LNHDA, CDR2 SQIVND (reference sequence). After removal of 6 bases from V and 0 bases from J, the junction contained 7 bases not matched to a gene. The CDR3: CASREPGQLNTEAFF. The CDR3 region has the DNA TGTGCCAGTAGAGAACCGGGACAGTTGAACACTGAAGCTTTCTTT. Filled out from reference TRBV19 and TRBJ1-1, the complete variable domain reads DGGITQSPKYLFRKEGQNVTLSCEQNLNHDAMYWYRQDPGQGLRLIYYSQIVNDFQKGDIAEGYSVSREKKESFPLTVTSAQKNPTAFYLCASREPGQLNTEAFFGQGTRLTVV.

The rearrangement joins TRBV9 to TRBJ2-6, with TRBD2 matching over 12 bases. Germline-derived CDR1 and CDR2 are SGDLS and YYNGEE. J lost 1 base, V lost 3 bases, and 5 bases had no gene match. This CDR3 is built from 18 residues. The CDR3 sequence: CASSGSGTSGSGANVLTF. The CDR3 DNA follows: TGTGCCAGCAGCGGATCCGGGACTAGCGGGTCTGGGGCCAACGTCCTGACTTTC.

The V call is TRBV29-1, the J call TRBJ2-2; 15 bases align to TRBD2. The V segment lost 6 bases and the J segment 2 bases; nucleotides outside the gene matches: 4. The germline V gene has CDR1 SQVTM and CDR2 ANQGSEA. The CDR3 sequence is 16 residues long. The CDR3 DNA sequence: TGCAGCGTCCCGGGACTAGCGGGGGGTAACACCGGGGAGCTGTTTTTT. Amino acid sequence: CSVPGLAGGNTGELFF.

The chain has TRBV18 and TRBJ1-1, with D unclear. This CDR3 contains 16 residues. Germline-derived CDR1 and CDR2 are KGHSH and LQKENI. The germline V and J ends were trimmed by 1 base and 4 bases, with 16 bases remaining between them. Written as DNA, the CDR3 is TGTGCCAGCTCACCACGGAACCGTGGTCAGTTCACTGAAGCTTTCTTT. As protein: CASSPRNRGQFTEAFF. Variable domain in full (rest from reference TRBV18 and TRBJ1-1): NAGVMQNPRHLVRRRGQEARLRCSPMKGHSHVYWYRQLPEEGLKFMVYLQKENIIDESGMPKERFSAEFPKEGPSILRIQQVVRGDSAAYFCASSPRNRGQFTEAFFGQGTRLTVV.

The rearrangement uses TRBV27 and TRBJ1-2, with 7 nucleotides matching TRBD1. Losses at the gene ends were 2 bases for V and 7 bases for J; bases not matched to a gene: 4. Germline loops: CDR1 MNHEY, CDR2 SMNVEV (reference sequence). The CDR3 extends over 13 amino acids. DNA of the CDR3: TGTGCCAGCAGTTTAAGGGCAGGGGGTGGCTACACCTTC. Amino acids: CASSLRAGGGYTF.

The chain joins TRBV5-4 to TRBJ2-5; tentatively, D is TRBD2 (6 bases). This CDR3 contains 16 residues. Germline V lookup: CDR1 SGHNT, CDR2 YYREEE (reference sequence). Trimming cost V 1 base and J 5 bases, with 18 bases left between them. CDR3 coding DNA: TGTGCCAGCAGCTTGCGCGGAAGAGGTGGGGGGGAGACCCAGTACTTC. This codes for CASSLRGRGGGETQYF.

This clone was recorded a few times. The chain is built from TRBV6-4 and TRBJ2-1, with TRBD2 identical over 9 bases. The CDR3 is 15 residues long. Germline assignment: CDR1 MRHNA and CDR2 SNTAGT. After removal of 0 bases from V and 8 bases from J, the junction contained 5 bases not matched to a gene. Here the CDR3 DNA reads TGTGCCAGCAGTGACTCTAGCGGGAGTAGCGATGAGCAGTTCTTC. This codes for CASSDSSGSSDEQFF.

The rearrangement joins TRBV28 to TRBJ2-1; D may be TRBD1 or TRBD2 (6 bases each). V was pared by 8 bases and J by 5 bases, with 28 bases between. The CDR3 loop spans 18 amino acids. CDR1 is MDHEN, CDR2 SYDVKM, per germline. CDR3 sequence: CASHGGAARWFWNNEQFF. The CDR3, as DNA: TGTGCCAGCCACGGGGGCGCGGCGCGGTGGTTCTGGAACAATGAGCAGTTCTTC. The whole variable domain, remainder taken from reference TRBV28 and TRBJ2-1, is DVKVTQSSRYLVKRTGEKVFLECVQDMDHENMFWYRQDPGLGLRLIYFSYDVKMKEKGDIPEGYSVSREKKERFSLILESASTNQTSMYLCASHGGAARWFWNNEQFFGPGTRLTVL.

This clone was counted once. The chain is built from TRBV10-3 and TRBJ2-2, with 7 bases lining up with TRBD1. The CDR3 contains 17 residues. The V segment lost 3 bases and the J segment 1 base; nucleotides outside the gene matches: 8. Germline CDR1 and CDR2: ENHRY and SYGVKD. CDR3 DNA: TGTGCCATCAGTGACCCCTCCGGGACAGAGAACACCGGGGAGCTGTTTTTT. This sequence encodes CAISDPSGTENTGELFF.

CDR3 sequence: CASSLDFTGDSYEQYF. The DNA for the CDR3 is TGTGCCAGCAGCTTAGATTTTACAGGGGATTCCTACGAGCAGTACTTC. This chain connects TRBV11-2 to TRBJ2-7; 7 nucleotides agree with TRBD1. The CDR3 is 16 amino acids. Germline V gene sequence: CDR1 SGHAT, CDR2 FQNNGV. Trimming removed 0 bases from V and 1 base from J; junction bases left unmatched: 6.

The chain links TRBV5-1 to TRBJ2-6; no definite D call. V lost 0 bases and J lost 0, with 10 bases in between. Germline lookup yields CDR1 SGHRS and CDR2 YFSETQ. The CDR3 loop spans 17 amino acids. The CDR3 reads CASSLANRSSGANVLTF. For the CDR3, the DNA is TGCGCCAGCAGCTTGGCCAACAGAAGCTCTGGGGCCAACGTCCTGACTTTC.

This chain links TRBV18 with TRBJ1-3; 9 nucleotides line up with TRBD1. CDR1 and CDR2 (germline): KGHSH, LQKENI. V was clipped by 2 bases and J by 8 bases; unmatched bases: 4. This CDR3 region has 14 residues. CDR3 sequence reads: CASSPNRGQDTIYF. The CDR3 DNA reads TGTGCCAGCTCACCAAACAGGGGGCAGGACACCATATATTTT.

This clone was counted only a few times. The chain links TRBV6-6 to TRBJ1-2; 8 bases align to TRBD1. Germline V gene data show CDR1 as MNHNY and CDR2 as SVGAGI (reference sequence). The V and J ends lost 0 bases and 4 bases, in that order; junction bases with no gene match: 4. The CDR3 is 15 amino acids. The CDR3 sequence: CASSYSTGASYGYTF. Written as DNA, the CDR3 is TGTGCCAGCAGTTACTCGACAGGGGCGTCCTATGGCTACACCTTC.

This chain connects TRBV9 to TRBJ2-3; TRBD1 might be the D (5 bases). Trimming pared 0 bases from V and 3 bases from J, leaving 8 bases between. Germline CDR1 is SGDLS and CDR2 is YYNGEE. The CDR3 sequence is 14 residues long. This chain's CDR3 is CASSVGGRTDTQYF. CDR3 nucleotide sequence: TGTGCCAGCAGCGTAGGGGGCCGGACAGATACGCAGTATTTT.

This chain connects TRBV29-1 to TRBJ1-5; unclear D gene. CDR3 length equals 13 residues. In germline, CDR1 is SQVTM, CDR2 ANQGSEA. The germline V and J ends were trimmed by 4 bases and 1 base, with 8 bases remaining between them. This CDR3 reads CSVAERSNQPQHF. The CDR3 DNA is TGCAGCGTTGCGGAGAGGAGCAATCAGCCCCAGCATTTT.

In the case of this clone: Other DNA sequences in this sample translate to the same CDR3. In DNA form, the CDR3 reads TGTGCCAGCAGCTTAGCAGGAGCCTCTAACTATGGCTACACCTTC. Translating it yields CASSLAGASNYGYTF. V and J are TRBV5-6 and TRBJ1-2; D is unresolved. CDR1 SGHDT and CDR2 YYEEEE come from the germline V gene. This CDR3 contains 15 residues. Between the trimmed V and J ends, which lost 2 bases and 0 bases, there was a span of 11 bases.